This T cell receptor (beta chain) was recorded in a study of identical twins. This CDR3 is 16 amino acids long. The germline gives CDR1 DFQATT, CDR2 SNEGSKA (reference sequence). V was shortened by 3 bases and J by 0 bases, with 16 bases between the two germline ends. One entry per CDR3 protein, called by TCRdb with MiXCR from the 5' RACE reads. The table has about 520,000 distinct CDR3 sequences, about 20% seen once; the top ten hold around 1%. This same sample was also taken into another study, of T cells expressing NK-cell markers.

Specimen: CD4+ T cells sorted from blood. This TCR derives from a woman aged 18-29 years in good health. The chain has TRBV20-1 and TRBJ2-3, with D perhaps assigned TRBD1 or TRBD2 (5 bases each). CDR3 region: CSASPGTPESTDTQYF. The CDR3 DNA sequence: TGCAGTGCTAGTCCCGGGACCCCTGAAAGCACAGATACGCAGTATTTT.